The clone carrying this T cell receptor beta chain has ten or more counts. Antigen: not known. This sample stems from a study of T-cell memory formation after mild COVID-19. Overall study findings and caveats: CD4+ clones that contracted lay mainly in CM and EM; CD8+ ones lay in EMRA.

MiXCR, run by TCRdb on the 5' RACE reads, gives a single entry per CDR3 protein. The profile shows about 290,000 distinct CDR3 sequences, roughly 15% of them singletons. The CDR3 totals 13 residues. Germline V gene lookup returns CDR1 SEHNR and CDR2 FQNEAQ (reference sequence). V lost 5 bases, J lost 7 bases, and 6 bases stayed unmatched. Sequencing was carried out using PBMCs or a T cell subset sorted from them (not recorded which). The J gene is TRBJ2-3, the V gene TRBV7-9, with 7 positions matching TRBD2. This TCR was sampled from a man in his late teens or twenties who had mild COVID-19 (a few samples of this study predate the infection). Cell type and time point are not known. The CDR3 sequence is CASSRLSGHTQYF. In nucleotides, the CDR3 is TGTGCCAGCAGCCGACTTAGCGGGCATACGCAGTATTTT.